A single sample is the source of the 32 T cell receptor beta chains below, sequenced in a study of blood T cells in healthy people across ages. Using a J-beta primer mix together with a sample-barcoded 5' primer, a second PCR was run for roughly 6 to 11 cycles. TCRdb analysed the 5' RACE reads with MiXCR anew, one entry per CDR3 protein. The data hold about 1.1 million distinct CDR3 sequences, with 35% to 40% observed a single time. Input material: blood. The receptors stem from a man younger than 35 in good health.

CDR3 residues: CSVEDWGREAFF. CDR3 in DNA: TGCAGCGTTGAAGATTGGGGACGGGAAGCTTTCTTT. The chain has TRBV29-1 and TRBJ1-1; the D gene is possibly TRBD1 (5 bases). The germline V gene encodes CDR1 SQVTM and CDR2 ANQGSEA. Trimming cost V 0 bases and J 8 bases, with 10 bases left between them. CDR3 length: 12 residues.

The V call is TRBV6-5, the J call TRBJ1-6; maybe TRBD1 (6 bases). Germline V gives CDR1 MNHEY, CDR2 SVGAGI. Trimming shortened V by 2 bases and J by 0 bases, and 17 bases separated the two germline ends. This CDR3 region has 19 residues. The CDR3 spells CASSYGPGEASSYNSPLHF. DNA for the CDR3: TGTGCCAGCAGTTACGGTCCAGGGGAAGCAAGCTCCTATAATTCACCCCTCCACTTT.

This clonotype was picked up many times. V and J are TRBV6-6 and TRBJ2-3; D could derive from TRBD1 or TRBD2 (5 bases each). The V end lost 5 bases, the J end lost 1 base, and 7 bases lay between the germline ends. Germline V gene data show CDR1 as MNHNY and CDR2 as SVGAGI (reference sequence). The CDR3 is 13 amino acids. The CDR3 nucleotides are TGTGCCAGCAGTCGGGACGGCACAGATACGCAGTATTTT. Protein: CASSRDGTDTQYF.

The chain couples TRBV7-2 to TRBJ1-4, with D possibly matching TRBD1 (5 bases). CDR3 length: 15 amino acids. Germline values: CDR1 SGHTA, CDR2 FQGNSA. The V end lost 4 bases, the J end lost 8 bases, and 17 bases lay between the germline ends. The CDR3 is CASSSHYRTGEKLFF. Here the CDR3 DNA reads TGTGCCAGCAGCTCCCATTACAGGACGGGGGAAAAACTGTTTTTT.

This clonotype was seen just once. CDR3 nucleotide sequence: TGTGCCAGCAGCCCCATGTACAGGCCTTATGGCTACACCTTC. This sequence encodes CASSPMYRPYGYTF. V usage is TRBV14 and J usage is TRBJ1-2; D is perhaps TRBD1 (5 bases). The CDR3 spans 14 residues. V was clipped by 4 bases and J by 5 bases, with 14 bases between them. The V gene's germline CDR1 is SGHDN and CDR2 FVKESK.

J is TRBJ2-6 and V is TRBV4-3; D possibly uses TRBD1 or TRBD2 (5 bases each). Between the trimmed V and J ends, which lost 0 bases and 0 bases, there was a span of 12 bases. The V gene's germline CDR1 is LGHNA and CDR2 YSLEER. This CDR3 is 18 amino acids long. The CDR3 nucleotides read TGCGCCAGCAGCCAAGATCCCAGGGACGACTCTGGGGCCAACGTCCTGACTTTC. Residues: CASSQDPRDDSGANVLTF.

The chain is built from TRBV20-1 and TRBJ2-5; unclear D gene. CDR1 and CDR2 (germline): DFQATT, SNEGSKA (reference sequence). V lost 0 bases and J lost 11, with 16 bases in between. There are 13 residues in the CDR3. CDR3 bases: TGCAGTGCTAGAGATAACACGCCTGGTGAGCAGTACTTC. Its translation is CSARDNTPGEQYF.

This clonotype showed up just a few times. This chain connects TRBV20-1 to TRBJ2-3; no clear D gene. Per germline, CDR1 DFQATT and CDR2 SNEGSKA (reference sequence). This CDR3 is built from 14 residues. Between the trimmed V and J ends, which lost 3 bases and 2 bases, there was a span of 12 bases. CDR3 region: CSARGLPLTDTQYF. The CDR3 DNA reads TGCAGTGCTAGGGGTCTCCCCCTCACAGATACGCAGTATTTT.

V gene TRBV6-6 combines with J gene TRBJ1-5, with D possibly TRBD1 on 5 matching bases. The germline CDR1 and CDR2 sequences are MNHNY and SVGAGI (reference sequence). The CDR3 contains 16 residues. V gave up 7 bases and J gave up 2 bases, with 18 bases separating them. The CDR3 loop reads CASTAGGGEGNQPQHF. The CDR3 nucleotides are TGTGCCAGCACCGCGGGGGGGGGAGAGGGCAATCAGCCCCAGCATTTT.

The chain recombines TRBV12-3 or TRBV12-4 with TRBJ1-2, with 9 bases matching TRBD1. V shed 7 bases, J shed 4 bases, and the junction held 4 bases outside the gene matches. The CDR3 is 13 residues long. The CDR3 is CASMLTGGYGYTF. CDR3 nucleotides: TGTGCCAGCATGCTGACAGGGGGCTATGGCTACACCTTC.

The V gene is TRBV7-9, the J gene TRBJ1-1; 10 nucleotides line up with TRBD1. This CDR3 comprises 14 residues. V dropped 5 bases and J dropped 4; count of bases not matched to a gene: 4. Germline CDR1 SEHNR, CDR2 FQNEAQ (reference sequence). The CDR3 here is CASSEGTGATEAFF. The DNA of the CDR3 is TGTGCCAGCAGCGAGGGGACAGGGGCCACTGAAGCTTTCTTT.

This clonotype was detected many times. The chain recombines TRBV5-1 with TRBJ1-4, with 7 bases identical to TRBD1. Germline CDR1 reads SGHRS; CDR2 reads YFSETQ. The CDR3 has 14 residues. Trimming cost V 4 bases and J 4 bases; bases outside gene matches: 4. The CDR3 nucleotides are TGCGCCAGCAGCCCCACAGGGGATAATGAAAAACTGTTTTTT. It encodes CASSPTGDNEKLFF.

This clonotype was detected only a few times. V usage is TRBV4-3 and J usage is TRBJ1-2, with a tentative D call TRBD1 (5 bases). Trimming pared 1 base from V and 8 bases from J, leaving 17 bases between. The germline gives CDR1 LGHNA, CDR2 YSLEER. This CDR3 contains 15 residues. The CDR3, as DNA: TGCGCCAGCAGCCAAGTTGTCGGGGGGACGCGGGGCTACACCTTC. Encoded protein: CASSQVVGGTRGYTF.

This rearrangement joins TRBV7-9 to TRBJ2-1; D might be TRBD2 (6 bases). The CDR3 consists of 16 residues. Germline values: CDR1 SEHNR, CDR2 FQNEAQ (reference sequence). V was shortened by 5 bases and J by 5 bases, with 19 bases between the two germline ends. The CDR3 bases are TGTGCCAGCAGCCAGAGGCTAGCGCCTCCAGACAATGAGCAGTTCTTC. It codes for CASSQRLAPPDNEQFF.

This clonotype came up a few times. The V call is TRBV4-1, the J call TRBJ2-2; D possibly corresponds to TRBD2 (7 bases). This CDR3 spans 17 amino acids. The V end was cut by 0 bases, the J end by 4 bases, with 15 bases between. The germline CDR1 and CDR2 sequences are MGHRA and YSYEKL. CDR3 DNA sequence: TGCGCCAGCAGCCAAGATAGGCGGGGGCCTATCACCGGGGAGCTGTTTTTT. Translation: CASSQDRRGPITGELFF.

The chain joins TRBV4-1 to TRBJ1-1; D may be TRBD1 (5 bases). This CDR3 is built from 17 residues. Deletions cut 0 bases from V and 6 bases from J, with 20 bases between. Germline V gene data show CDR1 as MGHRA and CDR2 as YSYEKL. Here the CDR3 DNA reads TGCGCCAGCAGCCAAGACAGCGTTAGCAGGGTTAAGGCTGAAGCTTTCTTT. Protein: CASSQDSVSRVKAEAFF.

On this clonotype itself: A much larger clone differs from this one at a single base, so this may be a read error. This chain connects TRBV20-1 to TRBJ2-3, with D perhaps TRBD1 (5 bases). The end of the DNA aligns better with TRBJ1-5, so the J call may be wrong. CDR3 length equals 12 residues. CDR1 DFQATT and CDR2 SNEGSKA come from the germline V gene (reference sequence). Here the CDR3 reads CSARGETDTQHF. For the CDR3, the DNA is TGCAGTGCTAGAGGAGAGACAGATACGCAGCATTTT.

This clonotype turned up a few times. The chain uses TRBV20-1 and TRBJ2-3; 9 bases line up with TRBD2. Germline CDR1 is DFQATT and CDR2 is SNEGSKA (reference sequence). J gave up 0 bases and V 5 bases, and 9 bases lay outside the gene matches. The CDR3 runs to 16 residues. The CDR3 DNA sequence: TGCAGTGCTCCCCAAATGGGACTAGCTAGCACAGATACGCAGTATTTT. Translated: CSAPQMGLASTDTQYF.

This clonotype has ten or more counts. CDR3 bases: TGTGCCATCAGTGAATTAGTCGTGGGGGACTACACCTTC. This codes for CAISELVVGDYTF. The chain combines TRBV10-3 with TRBJ1-2; D might be TRBD1 (5 bases). Germline CDR1 and CDR2: ENHRY and SYGVKD. V lost 3 bases and J lost 10, with 15 bases in between. The CDR3 runs 13 residues.

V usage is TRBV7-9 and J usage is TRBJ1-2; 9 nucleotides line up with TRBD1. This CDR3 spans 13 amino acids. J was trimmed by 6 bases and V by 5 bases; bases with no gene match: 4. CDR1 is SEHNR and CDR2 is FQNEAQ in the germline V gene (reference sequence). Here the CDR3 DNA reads TGTGCCAGCAGCAAAGGACAGGGGAATGGCTACACCTTC. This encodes CASSKGQGNGYTF.

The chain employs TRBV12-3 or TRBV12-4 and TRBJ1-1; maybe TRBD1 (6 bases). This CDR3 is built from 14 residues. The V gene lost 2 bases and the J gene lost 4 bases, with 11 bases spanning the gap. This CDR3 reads CASSLPGGGTEAFF. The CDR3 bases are TGTGCCAGCAGTTTACCGGGGGGCGGCACTGAAGCTTTCTTT.

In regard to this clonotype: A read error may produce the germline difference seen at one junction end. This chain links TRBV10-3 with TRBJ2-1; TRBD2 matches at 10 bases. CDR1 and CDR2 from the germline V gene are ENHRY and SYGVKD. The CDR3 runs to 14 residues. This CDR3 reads CAITLAGEYNGQFF. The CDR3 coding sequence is TGTGCCATCACCCTAGCGGGGGAGTACAATGGGCAGTTCTTC.

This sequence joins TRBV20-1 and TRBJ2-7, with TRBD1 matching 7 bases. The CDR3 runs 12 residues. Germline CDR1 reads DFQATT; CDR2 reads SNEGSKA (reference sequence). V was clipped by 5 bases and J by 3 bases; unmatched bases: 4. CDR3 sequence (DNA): TGCAGTGCTCCCCGACAGGGCTACGAGCAGTACTTC. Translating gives CSAPRQGYEQYF.

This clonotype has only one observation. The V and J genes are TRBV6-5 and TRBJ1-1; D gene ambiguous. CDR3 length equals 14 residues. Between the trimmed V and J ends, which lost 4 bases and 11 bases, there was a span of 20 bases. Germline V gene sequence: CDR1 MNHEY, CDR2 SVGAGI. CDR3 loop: CASSSAVGYGRAFF. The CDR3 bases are TGTGCCAGCAGTTCTGCCGTTGGATATGGCCGGGCTTTCTTT.

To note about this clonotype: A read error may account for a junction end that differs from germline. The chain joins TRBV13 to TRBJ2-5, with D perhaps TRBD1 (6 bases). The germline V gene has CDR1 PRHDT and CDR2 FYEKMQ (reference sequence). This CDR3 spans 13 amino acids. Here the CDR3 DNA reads TGTGCCAGCAGCCAGGACAGTCAAGGGACCCAGTACTTC. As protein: CASSQDSQGTQYF.

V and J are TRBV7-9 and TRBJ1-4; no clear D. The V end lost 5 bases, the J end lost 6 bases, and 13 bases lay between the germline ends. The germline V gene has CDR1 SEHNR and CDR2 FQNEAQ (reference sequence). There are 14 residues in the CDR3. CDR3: CASSVQEMDEKLFF. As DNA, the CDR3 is TGTGCCAGCAGCGTCCAGGAAATGGATGAAAAACTGTTTTTT.

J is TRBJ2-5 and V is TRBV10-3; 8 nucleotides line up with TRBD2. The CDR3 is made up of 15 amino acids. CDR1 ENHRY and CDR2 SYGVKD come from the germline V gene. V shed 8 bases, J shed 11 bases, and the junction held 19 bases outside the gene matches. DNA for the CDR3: TGTGCCATCGGCCCGACTAGCGCTACCTACAATGAGCAGTACTTC. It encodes CAIGPTSATYNEQYF.

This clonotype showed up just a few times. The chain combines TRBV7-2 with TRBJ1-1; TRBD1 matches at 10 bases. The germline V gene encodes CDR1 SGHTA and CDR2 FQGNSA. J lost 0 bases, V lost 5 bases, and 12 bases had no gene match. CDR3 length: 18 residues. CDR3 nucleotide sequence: TGTGCCAGCAGCCCGGGACAGGGGACAAGAAATATGAACACTGAAGCTTTCTTT. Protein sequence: CASSPGQGTRNMNTEAFF.

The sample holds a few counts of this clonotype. The CDR3: CASSEVASAITGELFF. The DNA of the CDR3 is TGTGCCAGCAGTGAAGTCGCCAGTGCTATCACCGGGGAGCTGTTTTTT. V is TRBV6-1 and J is TRBJ2-2; no firm D call. Germline loops: CDR1 MNHNS, CDR2 SASEGT. The V and J ends lost 1 base and 4 bases respectively, with 13 bases between them. The CDR3 spans 16 residues.

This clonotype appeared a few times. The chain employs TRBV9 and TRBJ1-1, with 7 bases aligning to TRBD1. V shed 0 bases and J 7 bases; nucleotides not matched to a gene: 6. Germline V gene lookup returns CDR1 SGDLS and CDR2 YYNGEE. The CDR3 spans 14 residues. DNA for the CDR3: TGTGCCAGCAGCGTAGGCAGGGGGACAGATGAAGCTTTCTTT. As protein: CASSVGRGTDEAFF.

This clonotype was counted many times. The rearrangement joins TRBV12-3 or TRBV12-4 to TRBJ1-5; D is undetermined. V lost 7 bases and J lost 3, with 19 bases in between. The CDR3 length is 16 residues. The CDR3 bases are TGTGCCAGCACCCTCACCCCCACAGCTAACAATCAGCCCCAGCATTTT. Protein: CASTLTPTANNQPQHF.

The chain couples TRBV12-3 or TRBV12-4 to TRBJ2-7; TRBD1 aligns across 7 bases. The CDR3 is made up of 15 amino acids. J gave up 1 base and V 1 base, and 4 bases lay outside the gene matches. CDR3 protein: CASSLGGQDSYEQYF. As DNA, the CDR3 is TGTGCCAGCAGTTTAGGCGGACAGGATTCCTACGAGCAGTACTTC.